One and the same sample provided the 27 T cell receptor beta chains below, sequenced in a study of regulatory T cells in long-lasting Graves disease. Combining iRepertoire HTBI primers with Arm-PCR of CDR3 regions, the authors built TCR beta libraries. TCRdb called the multiplex PCR reads again in MiXCR, with one record for every CDR3 protein. The table has more than 450,000 distinct CDR3 sequences, about 17% seen once. Sample time point: newly diagnosed GD, antithyroid drugs for less than 3 months. The authors made the TCR library using RNA they extracted from PBMCs. This sample also belongs to another study, concerning T cells in Graves' hyperthyroidism and ophthalmopathy.

This specimen consisted of peripheral blood mononuclear cells (PBMCs), obtained at new diagnosis, from a patient treated with antithyroid drugs. These receptors originate from a man aged 35-49 years with Graves disease.

This sequence joins TRBV28 and TRBJ2-2; D uncertain. The V gene lost 7 bases and the J gene lost 3 bases, with 9 bases spanning the gap. CDR1 MDHEN and CDR2 SYDVKM come from the germline V gene. The CDR3 runs 13 residues. The CDR3 here is CASNMGYTGELFF. The CDR3 DNA follows: TGTGCCAGCAATATGGGGTACACCGGGGAGCTGTTTTTT.

This clonotype was counted between two and nine times. The CDR3 carries no conserved terminal phenylalanine or tryptophan, so it likely arises from a read error. The rearrangement links TRBV11-2 to TRBJ1-1; D is undetermined. The germline gives CDR1 SGHAT, CDR2 FQNNGV. This CDR3 contains 14 residues. Between the trimmed V and J ends, which lost 2 bases and 2 bases, there was a span of 9 bases. CDR3 amino acids: CASSLMGGNTEAFC. Written as DNA, the CDR3 is TGTGCCAGCAGCTTAATGGGCGGAAACACTGAAGCTTTCTGT.

V is TRBV28 and J is TRBJ2-5; D possibly corresponds to TRBD1 (5 bases). Trimming shortened V by 0 bases and J by 1 base, and 15 bases separated the two germline ends. Germline-derived CDR1 and CDR2 are MDHEN and SYDVKM. The CDR3 length is 17 residues. The CDR3 nucleotides are TGTGCCAGCAGTTTATGGCCCCCAGGACACGGCCAAGAGACCCAGTACTTC. Translation: CASSLWPPGHGQETQYF.

The chain is built from TRBV12-3 or TRBV12-4 and TRBJ1-5, with D unresolved. The CDR3 loop spans 12 amino acids. V lost 8 bases and J 9 bases, leaving 14 bases between the germline ends. As DNA, the CDR3 is TGTGCCAGCGGAATCCTGGCTGGGCCCCAGCATTTT. Its protein product is CASGILAGPQHF.

This clonotype has just a few counts. The chain joins TRBV11-3 to TRBJ2-5; 9 bases map to TRBD1. The V segment lost 5 bases and the J segment 5 bases; nucleotides outside the gene matches: 9. The CDR3 spans 15 residues. Germline CDR1 is SGHNT and CDR2 is YENEEA. The CDR3 region has the DNA TGTGCCAGCAGCGCCTGGACAGGGGATTGGGAGACCCAGTACTTC. This translates into CASSAWTGDWETQYF.

This clonotype was counted only a few times. The chain links TRBV20-1 to TRBJ2-3; no clear D. The CDR3 is 12 amino acids. V lost 6 bases and J 3 bases, leaving 10 bases between the germline ends. The germline CDR1 and CDR2 sequences are DFQATT and SNEGSKA (reference sequence). This chain's CDR3 is CSAPDRTDTQYF. CDR3 bases: TGCAGTGCACCAGACCGTACAGATACGCAGTATTTT.

Of note for this clonotype: A read error may explain this, as a much larger clone is one base away. The chain joins TRBV5-1 to TRBJ2-2; a possible D gene is TRBD2 (5 bases). Germline values: CDR1 SGHRS, CDR2 YFSETQ. This CDR3 spans 17 amino acids. The CDR3 DNA reads TGCGCCAACAGCTTGATTGGGAAGGAGAGGGCCACCGGGGAGCTGTTTTTT. Amino acid sequence: CANSLIGKERATGELFF.

This clonotype was detected many times. This chain uses TRBV7-8 with TRBJ2-7; D tentatively reads TRBD1 or TRBD2 (5 bases each). This CDR3 comprises 16 residues. CDR1 and CDR2 (germline): SGHVS, FQNEAQ. With 5 bases removed from V and 3 bases from J, the gap between germline ends came to 20 bases. CDR3 DNA sequence: TGTGCCAGCAGCCGGGAACCGGGAACTGGGGGCTACGAGCAGTACTTC. This codes for CASSREPGTGGYEQYF. Filled out from reference TRBV7-8 and TRBJ2-7, the complete variable domain reads GAGVSQSPRYKVAKRGQDVALRCDPISGHVSLFWYQQALGQGPEFLTYFQNEAQLDKSGLPSDRFFAERPEGSVSTLKIQRTQQEDSAVYLCASSREPGTGGYEQYFGPGTRLTVT.

This clonotype showed up many times. This sequence joins TRBV3-1 and TRBJ1-5; no clear D. CDR1 LGHDT and CDR2 YNNKEL come from the germline V gene (reference sequence). With 1 base removed from V and 7 bases from J, the gap between germline ends came to 8 bases. CDR3 length equals 13 residues. CDR3 DNA sequence: TGTGCCAGCAGCCAAGGCGCGGACCAGCCCCAGCATTTT. It specifies CASSQGADQPQHF.

This clonotype was detected ten times or more. The chain carries TRBV7-3 and TRBJ2-7; D not resolved. The CDR3 consists of 14 residues. Looked up from germline, CDR1 is SGHTA and CDR2 is FQGTGA. V was pared by 2 bases and J by 7 bases, with 15 bases between. This chain's CDR3 is CASSLALGVMEQYF. CDR3 nucleotide sequence: TGTGCCAGCAGCTTAGCCCTGGGCGTGATGGAGCAGTACTTC.

The CDR3 sequence is CASSVEAGANEKLFF. CDR3 coding DNA: TGTGCCAGCAGCGTAGAGGCAGGGGCTAATGAAAAACTGTTTTTT. The chain recombines TRBV9 with TRBJ1-4; a weak D match, TRBD1 (6 bases). With 0 bases removed from V and 3 bases from J, the gap between germline ends came to 9 bases. CDR3 length: 15 residues. Per germline, CDR1 SGDLS and CDR2 YYNGEE.

On this clonotype itself: Since a much larger clone is just one base distant, this may be a read error. The CDR3 nucleotides are TGTTCCAGCAGCCAGCCAGGGGGGAACACTGAAGCTTTCTTT. This sequence encodes CSSSQPGGNTEAFF. This chain uses TRBV14 with TRBJ1-1; 7 bases are shared with TRBD1. The CDR3 totals 14 residues. Germline CDR1 SGHDN, CDR2 FVKESK.

This clonotype was seen many times. The chain couples TRBV20-1 to TRBJ1-1, with 7 bases identical to TRBD1. The germline gives CDR1 DFQATT, CDR2 SNEGSKA (reference sequence). Trimming removed 0 bases from V and 4 bases from J; junction bases left unmatched: 5. This CDR3 has 14 amino acids. CDR3 in DNA: TGCAGTGCTAGAGAACAGGGGCCGGCCACTGAAGCTTTCTTT. Protein product: CSAREQGPATEAFF.

This sequence joins TRBV28 and TRBJ2-2, with a possible D match to TRBD1 (6 bases). Looked up from germline, CDR1 is MDHEN and CDR2 is SYDVKM. Trimming pared 6 bases from V and 2 bases from J, leaving 13 bases between. CDR3 length: 15 amino acids. The CDR3 DNA sequence: TGTGCCAGCAGAATGACAGGCGAAAACACCGGGGAGCTGTTTTTT. This codes for CASRMTGENTGELFF.

This clonotype was seen many times. The chain employs TRBV6-1 and TRBJ1-5; D remains ambiguous. Trimming removed 4 bases from V and 3 bases from J, with 16 bases in between. The CDR3 loop spans 16 amino acids. Germline CDR1 reads MNHNS; CDR2 reads SASEGT. Here the CDR3 DNA reads TGTGCCAGCAGTGCAGGATCGGACGGAAACAATCAGCCCCAGCATTTT. It codes for CASSAGSDGNNQPQHF.

This clonotype showed up just a few times. This chain connects TRBV7-3 to TRBJ2-1; TRBD2 aligns across 13 bases. J was trimmed by 0 bases and V by 8 bases; bases with no gene match: 7. The germline gives CDR1 SGHTA, CDR2 FQGTGA. CDR3 length equals 17 residues. The CDR3 reads CASPGLAGPSSYNEQFF. In DNA form, the CDR3 reads TGTGCCAGCCCGGGACTAGCGGGGCCGAGCTCCTACAATGAGCAGTTCTTC.

J is TRBJ2-7 and V is TRBV20-1; 8 bases are a match to TRBD2. Per the germline V gene, CDR1 is DFQATT and CDR2 is SNEGSKA (reference sequence). CDR3 size: 18 residues. J lost 5 bases, V lost 1 base, and 19 bases had no gene match. CDR3 amino acids: CSARGGGGGAGALNEQYF. For the CDR3, the DNA is TGCAGTGCTAGAGGGGGTGGGGGTGGAGCGGGAGCCTTGAACGAGCAGTACTTC.

This clonotype was picked up one time. This may stem from a read error, because a much larger clone lies one nucleotide away. V usage is TRBV28 and J usage is TRBJ1-5, with 7 positions matching TRBD1. Germline V gene lookup returns CDR1 MDHEN and CDR2 SYDVKM. The length of the CDR3 is 18 residues. Losses at the gene ends were 4 bases for V and 2 bases for J; bases not matched to a gene: 14. CDR3 coding DNA: TGTGCCAGCAGTTCGTCGGGACAGACTAGCCAAGGCAATCAGCCCCAGCATTTT. As protein: CASSSSGQTSQGNQPQHF. Full variable domain (remainder filled in from reference TRBV28 and TRBJ1-5): DVKVTQSSRYLVKRTGEKVFLECVQDMDHENMFWYRQDPGLGLRLIYFSYDVKMKEKGDIPEGYSVSREKKERFSLILESASTNQTSMYLCASSSSGQTSQGNQPQHFGDGTRLSIL.

V is TRBV28 and J is TRBJ2-7, with TRBD1 matching 9 bases. V lost 10 bases, J lost 6 bases, and 7 bases stayed unmatched. The germline V gene encodes CDR1 MDHEN and CDR2 SYDVKM. There are 12 residues in the CDR3. The CDR3 DNA follows: TGTGCCACCTACAGGGGGCCGGGCGAGCAGTACTTC. Translating gives CATYRGPGEQYF. Full variable domain (outside the CDR3, taken from reference TRBV28 and TRBJ2-7): DVKVTQSSRYLVKRTGEKVFLECVQDMDHENMFWYRQDPGLGLRLIYFSYDVKMKEKGDIPEGYSVSREKKERFSLILESASTNQTSMYLCATYRGPGEQYFGPGTRLTVT.

This clonotype has a count of ten or more. The chain links TRBV12-3 or TRBV12-4 to TRBJ2-3; no firm D call. V lost 5 bases and J 0 bases, leaving 12 bases between the germline ends. The CDR3 length is 15 residues. Here the CDR3 reads CASSVIAASTDTQYF. In DNA form, the CDR3 reads TGTGCCAGCAGTGTAATAGCTGCAAGCACAGATACGCAGTATTTT.

Note on this clonotype: Given a much more abundant clone one base away, this may be a read error. V usage is TRBV3-1 and J usage is TRBJ2-3, with D unclear. The end of the DNA aligns better with TRBJ2-5, so the J call may be wrong. From germline, CDR1 is LGHDT and CDR2 YNNKEL (reference sequence). The CDR3 runs 11 residues. The CDR3 sequence: CASTVGETQYF. The CDR3 nucleotides read TGTGCCAGCACCGTTGGTGAGACCCAGTACTTC.

This clonotype was counted at least ten times. This rearrangement joins TRBV20-1 to TRBJ2-5, with TRBD2 matching 9 bases. The germline gives CDR1 DFQATT, CDR2 SNEGSKA (reference sequence). The CDR3 runs 16 residues. V lost 3 bases, J lost 3 bases, and 11 bases stayed unmatched. Here the CDR3 reads CSARGVLLAGKETQYF. CDR3 nucleotides: TGCAGTGCTAGGGGTGTGTTGCTAGCGGGAAAAGAGACCCAGTACTTC.

About this clonotype: A far larger clone differs by one base, so this is likely a read error. The chain joins TRBV20-1 to TRBJ2-5; TRBD1 agrees at 10 bases. Germline V gives CDR1 DFQATT, CDR2 SNEGSKA (reference sequence). The CDR3 has 16 amino acids. The J segment lost 11 bases and the V segment lost 7 bases, leaving 22 bases of the junction unmatched. The CDR3 bases are TGCAGTGTTACCGGGACAGGGGCGGGGGACTCCCAGCCGCAGTACTTC. Its protein is CSVTGTGAGDSQPQYF.

This clonotype came up many times. This chain uses TRBV20-1 with TRBJ1-4; 7 positions agree with TRBD1. CDR3 size: 15 residues. The J segment lost 0 bases and the V segment lost 5 bases, leaving 6 bases of the junction unmatched. CDR1 DFQATT and CDR2 SNEGSKA come from the germline V gene (reference sequence). The CDR3 loop is CSAAKGAATNEKLFF. The CDR3 nucleotides are TGCAGTGCTGCGAAGGGGGCGGCAACTAATGAAAAACTGTTTTTT.

This clonotype was counted a few times. The chain joins TRBV9 to TRBJ2-3; 13 bases align to TRBD2. V shed 3 bases, J shed 4 bases, and the junction held 11 bases outside the gene matches. The CDR3 consists of 18 residues. Germline CDR1 and CDR2: SGDLS and YYNGEE. The CDR3 loop is CASSAEAGLAGVADTQYF. DNA of the CDR3: TGTGCCAGCAGCGCCGAAGCCGGACTAGCGGGAGTCGCAGATACGCAGTATTTT. The whole variable domain, filled in from reference TRBV9 and TRBJ2-3, reads DSGVTQTPKHLITATGQRVTLRCSPRSGDLSVYWYQQSLDQGLQFLIQYYNGEERAKGNILERFSAQQFPDLHSELNLSSLELGDSALYFCASSAEAGLAGVADTQYFGPGTRLTVL.

This clonotype occurred many times. The J gene is TRBJ2-6, the V gene TRBV28; a possible D gene is TRBD2 (6 bases). This CDR3 spans 12 amino acids. Germline V gene sequence: CDR1 MDHEN, CDR2 SYDVKM. V lost 5 bases and J 9 bases, leaving 8 bases between the germline ends. CDR3 protein: CASSSGHNVLTF. CDR3 nucleotides: TGTGCCAGCAGTAGCGGGCACAACGTCCTGACTTTC.

The sample holds many counts of this clonotype. The genes are TRBV18 and TRBJ2-5; D is possibly TRBD1 or TRBD2 (5 bases each). The CDR3 has 14 amino acids. The germline V gene has CDR1 KGHSH and CDR2 LQKENI. Trimming removed 8 bases at V and 2 bases at J, with 15 bases between. The DNA of the CDR3 is TGTGCCAGCAGCCCGCCGGGGCAGCAAGAGACCCAGTACTTC. It specifies CASSPPGQQETQYF. Combining the CDR3 with reference TRBV18 and TRBJ2-5 gives the whole variable domain NAGVMQNPRHLVRRRGQEARLRCSPMKGHSHVYWYRQLPEEGLKFMVYLQKENIIDESGMPKERFSAEFPKEGPSILRIQQVVRGDSAAYFCASSPPGQQETQYFGPGTRLLVL.